One sample yielded the 25 T cell receptor beta chains listed below, sequenced in a study of T cells in Graves' hyperthyroidism and ophthalmopathy (dated by TCRdb to the late 2010s). Libraries were made using multiplex PCR. The listed sequencing device is Illumina HiSeq 2000. Amplification of TCR beta CDR3 regions was carried out from RNA transcripts. The TCR CDR3 was subjected to a first round of RT-PCR using the HTBI primer set and the Qiagen OneStep RT-PCR kit. TCRdb took the public reads, trimmed them with fastp at Q25, ran MiXCR for clone calling and kept in-frame beta chains. Entries are consolidated by CDR3 protein sequence, retaining the most common genes and DNA. A total of 650,000 to 750,000 distinct CDR3 sequences appear in this sample, approximately 14% of them only once. Of the sample, about a tenth falls within the top ten clones. Sequencing was carried out using blood. The receptors here all came from a woman aged 18-29 years with Graves' hyperthyroidism.

This clonotype has only a few counts. The genes are TRBV30 and TRBJ2-2; a possible D gene is TRBD1 (6 bases). Trimming shortened V by 4 bases and J by 6 bases, and 15 bases separated the two germline ends. The CDR3 spans 14 residues. Looked up from germline, CDR1 is GTSNPN and CDR2 is SVGIG (reference sequence). The chain's CDR3 is CAWNWGRLSGELFF. Here the CDR3 DNA reads TGTGCCTGGAACTGGGGGCGCTTGTCCGGGGAGCTGTTTTTT. The whole variable domain, filled in from reference TRBV30 and TRBJ2-2, reads SQTIHQWPATLVQPVGSPLSLECTVEGTSNPNLYWYRQAAGRGLQLLFYSVGIGQISSEVPQNLSASRPQDRQFILSSKKLLLSDSGFYLCAWNWGRLSGELFFGEGSRLTVL.

This clonotype came up a few times. The chain is built from TRBV10-3 and TRBJ1-5; D not resolved. Trimming cost V 1 base and J 2 bases, with 21 bases left between them. The germline CDR1 and CDR2 sequences are ENHRY and SYGVKD. The CDR3 has 19 amino acids. CDR3 sequence: CAISEFGSPTLEGNQPQHF. CDR3 bases: TGTGCCATCAGTGAGTTTGGCAGCCCTACCCTGGAAGGCAATCAGCCCCAGCATTTT.

This clonotype has just a few counts. The J gene is TRBJ2-1, the V gene TRBV2, with D uncertain. With 4 bases removed from V and 6 bases from J, the gap between germline ends came to 10 bases. CDR3 length: 13 amino acids. Germline V lookup: CDR1 SNHLY, CDR2 FYNNEI. CDR3 in DNA: TGTGCCAGCAGTGGTGACTCAATCAATGAGCAGTTCTTC. Residues: CASSGDSINEQFF.

This clonotype has ten or more counts. The V and J genes are TRBV25-1 and TRBJ2-1, with D uncertain. CDR3 length: 16 amino acids. V dropped 4 bases and J dropped 7 bases, with 20 bases sitting between them. Germline V CDR1 and CDR2: MGHDK, SYGVNS. CDR3 region: CASSGGQVGVMNEQFF. CDR3 DNA sequence: TGTGCCAGCAGTGGAGGTCAGGTTGGGGTTATGAATGAGCAGTTCTTC.

The chain links TRBV13 to TRBJ2-5, with 7 bases aligning to TRBD1. The CDR3 runs to 19 residues. Germline V CDR1 and CDR2: PRHDT, FYEKMQ (reference sequence). The V segment lost 0 bases and the J segment 4 bases; nucleotides outside the gene matches: 17. The CDR3 protein is CASSLGQLVGQGVGETQYF. The CDR3, as DNA: TGTGCCAGCAGCTTAGGCCAGTTAGTCGGGCAGGGGGTCGGAGAGACCCAGTACTTC.

Many counts were recorded for this clonotype. The rearrangement joins TRBV11-3 to TRBJ2-3; D is unresolved. Germline CDR1 is SGHNT and CDR2 is YENEEA. Deletions cut 1 base from V and 5 bases from J, with 16 bases between. The CDR3 has 16 residues. CDR3 protein: CASSLAGLSPGDTQYF. The CDR3, as DNA: TGTGCCAGCAGCTTAGCCGGCCTCAGCCCGGGAGATACGCAGTATTTT.

Only a few counts were recorded for this clonotype. The genes are TRBV19 and TRBJ1-1; no reliable D call. The CDR3 sequence is 15 residues long. V lost 5 bases and J 0 bases, leaving 13 bases between the germline ends. Germline CDR1 is LNHDA and CDR2 is SQIVND (reference sequence). In DNA, the CDR3 is TGTGCCAGTAGTTCTAAGGGCTACATGAACACTGAAGCTTTCTTT. Protein product: CASSSKGYMNTEAFF.

The chain carries TRBV7-9 and TRBJ1-2, with D possibly TRBD1 on 5 matching bases. V gave up 5 bases and J gave up 4 bases, with 20 bases separating them. Germline CDR1 SEHNR, CDR2 FQNEAQ (reference sequence). The CDR3 runs 16 residues. The CDR3 coding sequence is TGTGCCAGCAGCCCCGGGACTGCAGGGCAAATCTATGGCTACACCTTC. Protein product: CASSPGTAGQIYGYTF.

This rearrangement joins TRBV28 to TRBJ2-4; 7 nucleotides line up with TRBD2. Germline trimming cut 1 base from V and 6 bases from J; bases unmatched to any gene: 9. Per germline, CDR1 MDHEN and CDR2 SYDVKM. The CDR3 has 16 residues. CDR3 nucleotide sequence: TGTGCCAGCAGTTTATTGTCAGAACTAGCGAGAAACATTCAGTACTTC. Translation: CASSLLSELARNIQYF. The whole variable domain, filled in from reference TRBV28 and TRBJ2-4, reads DVKVTQSSRYLVKRTGEKVFLECVQDMDHENMFWYRQDPGLGLRLIYFSYDVKMKEKGDIPEGYSVSREKKERFSLILESASTNQTSMYLCASSLLSELARNIQYFGAGTRLSVL.

This clonotype was detected ten times or more. V usage is TRBV27 and J usage is TRBJ2-1, with D tentatively TRBD1 (6 bases). V was cut by 3 bases and J by 5 bases, with 20 bases left in between. CDR1 and CDR2 (germline): MNHEY, SMNVEV (reference sequence). CDR3 length: 17 residues. This chain's CDR3 is CASSFSARGRWNNEQFF. For the CDR3, the DNA is TGTGCCAGCAGTTTCTCCGCCAGGGGTCGATGGAACAATGAGCAGTTCTTC.

This clonotype was counted ten times or more. The V call is TRBV2, the J call TRBJ1-4; 9 bases fit TRBD1. The CDR3 consists of 14 residues. Trimming at V came to 3 bases and at J to 8 bases, leaving 4 bases not matched to a gene. Germline CDR1 and CDR2: SNHLY and FYNNEI. The CDR3: CASSELQGAEKLFF. CDR3 coding DNA: TGTGCCAGCAGTGAGTTACAGGGGGCGGAAAAACTGTTTTTT.

This chain connects TRBV29-1 to TRBJ2-2; no definite D call. This CDR3 has 12 amino acids. Between the trimmed V and J ends, which lost 8 bases and 5 bases, there was a span of 12 bases. CDR1 is SQVTM and CDR2 is ANQGSEA in the germline V gene. CDR3 nucleotide sequence: TGCAGCCCACTGGAGAGGACCGGGGAGCTGTTTTTT. Amino acids: CSPLERTGELFF.

This clonotype was observed at least ten times. The chain is built from TRBV7-2 and TRBJ2-7, with 10 bases lining up with TRBD1. The V and J ends lost 4 bases and 3 bases, in that order; junction bases with no gene match: 3. CDR1 and CDR2 from the germline V gene are SGHTA and FQGNSA. This CDR3 comprises 14 residues. CDR3 region: CASSSTGGLYEQYF. The DNA for the CDR3 is TGTGCCAGCAGCTCGACAGGGGGCCTCTACGAGCAGTACTTC.

The rearrangement uses TRBV3-1 and TRBJ2-7; 11 positions match TRBD2. Trimming removed 4 bases from V and 1 base from J; junction bases left unmatched: 9. The germline V gene encodes CDR1 LGHDT and CDR2 YNNKEL (reference sequence). CDR3 length: 17 residues. The CDR3 bases are TGTGCCAGCAGCCCAGGATCAATAGCGGGAGGGTCCTACGAGCAGTACTTC. Amino acid sequence: CASSPGSIAGGSYEQYF.

Comment on this clonotype: This may stem from a read error, because a much larger clone lies one nucleotide away. The chain joins TRBV28 to TRBJ2-7, with D possibly being TRBD2 (7 bases). Germline loops: CDR1 MDHEN, CDR2 SYDVKM. The CDR3 is 15 amino acids. CDR3 sequence (DNA): TGTGCCAGCAGTGTACCGGGCTCGGGGGGCCACGAGCGGTACTTC. It specifies CASSVPGSGGHERYF.

Ten or more counts support this clonotype. J is TRBJ2-1 and V is TRBV20-1, with D possibly being TRBD1 or TRBD2 (5 bases each). The CDR3 spans 15 residues. Trimming cost V 5 bases and J 0 bases, with 14 bases left between them. Germline V lookup: CDR1 DFQATT, CDR2 SNEGSKA (reference sequence). This CDR3 reads CSAPEGTGSYNEQFF. CDR3 bases: TGCAGTGCTCCAGAGGGGACGGGCTCCTACAATGAGCAGTTCTTC.

As regards this clonotype: A much larger clonotype is one base distant, so this may be a read error. The chain recombines TRBV20-1 with TRBJ2-7, with 8 bases fitting TRBD2. The J call may be faulty, since TRBJ2-1 better matches the DNA end. This CDR3 contains 15 residues. Germline lookup yields CDR1 DFQATT and CDR2 SNEGSKA (reference sequence). The CDR3 bases are TGCAGTGCTAAAGCTCCGGGCGGGAGGAGCTACGAGCAGTTCTTC. This translates into CSAKAPGGRSYEQFF.

This clonotype was detected ten times or more. This chain joins TRBV6-1 and TRBJ1-5; no clear D. Germline V gene data show CDR1 as MNHNS and CDR2 as SASEGT. The length of the CDR3 is 15 residues. Deletions cut 7 bases from V and 3 bases from J, with 16 bases between. The chain's CDR3 is CASIIRASVNQPQHF. CDR3 bases: TGTGCCAGCATCATCCGGGCCTCGGTCAATCAGCCCCAGCATTTT.

This clonotype was observed many times. The V call is TRBV11-2, the J call TRBJ2-1; TRBD2 might be the D (6 bases). This CDR3 is 16 amino acids long. The V and J ends lost 1 base and 1 base respectively, with 11 bases between them. CDR1 and CDR2 from the germline V gene are SGHAT and FQNNGV. Here the CDR3 reads CASSLGDFSSYNEQFF. CDR3 nucleotide sequence: TGTGCCAGCAGCTTAGGGGACTTTTCTTCCTACAATGAGCAGTTCTTC. Using reference TRBV11-2 and TRBJ2-1 for the parts outside the CDR3, the full variable domain is EAGVAQSPRYKIIEKRQSVAFWCNPISGHATLYWYQQILGQGPKLLIQFQNNGVVDDSQLPKDRFSAERLKGVDSTLKIQPAKLEDSAVYLCASSLGDFSSYNEQFFGPGTRLTVL.

This clonotype was seen more than once but under ten times. The genes are TRBV7-9 and TRBJ1-4; D gene unclear. V was cut by 5 bases and J by 0 bases, with 7 bases left in between. The CDR3 contains 14 residues. Germline CDR1 reads SEHNR; CDR2 reads FQNEAQ (reference sequence). The CDR3 loop reads CASSLTTTNEKLFF. CDR3 in DNA: TGTGCCAGCAGCCTGACTACAACTAATGAAAAACTGTTTTTT.

This clonotype has a count of ten or more. This chain joins TRBV20-1 and TRBJ1-1, with TRBD1 matching over 7 bases. CDR3 length: 19 residues. Per the germline V gene, CDR1 is DFQATT and CDR2 is SNEGSKA (reference sequence). Trimming cost V 1 base and J 1 base; bases outside gene matches: 18. Written as DNA, the CDR3 is TGCAGTGCTAGAGTTATGGTTCGACAGGGAATATCGGGGAACACTGAAGCTTTCTTT. Translated: CSARVMVRQGISGNTEAFF.

The chain couples TRBV7-3 to TRBJ1-6; unclear D gene. Germline V gene lookup returns CDR1 SGHTA and CDR2 FQGTGA. This CDR3 region has 15 residues. V gave up 1 base and J gave up 9 bases, with 13 bases separating them. The CDR3 protein is CASSLRGRGGSPLHF. DNA for the CDR3: TGTGCCAGCAGCTTAAGAGGGAGAGGCGGTTCACCCCTCCACTTT.

This clonotype came up a few times. This chain joins TRBV11-1 and TRBJ1-4, with 7 bases aligning to TRBD1. J was trimmed by 4 bases and V by 5 bases; bases with no gene match: 7. In germline, CDR1 is SGHAT, CDR2 FQDESV (reference sequence). The CDR3 is 15 amino acids. CDR3 loop: CASSAQGGDNEKLFF. The CDR3 DNA sequence: TGTGCCAGCAGCGCGCAGGGGGGTGATAATGAAAAACTGTTTTTT.

This chain connects TRBV30 to TRBJ1-4; no clear D. CDR1 and CDR2 (germline): GTSNPN, SVGIG (reference sequence). The CDR3 loop spans 15 amino acids. V was shortened by 2 bases and J by 2 bases, with 12 bases between the two germline ends. CDR3 in amino acids: CAWSNPGPTNEKLFF. CDR3 DNA: TGTGCCTGGAGTAACCCAGGTCCCACTAATGAAAAACTGTTTTTT.

The chain links TRBV6-2 or TRBV6-3 to TRBJ1-2; 8 bases fit TRBD1. Per germline, CDR1 MNHEY and CDR2 SVGEGT. CDR3 size: 13 residues. CDR3 region: CPPGRGHRYGYTF. The CDR3, as DNA: TGTCCCCCGGGCAGGGGGCATCGCTATGGCTACACCTTC.